This entry describes one TCR beta chain. What it recognizes is unknown. The use of a sample-barcoded 5' primer and a J-beta primer mix characterized a second PCR of about 7 to 12 cycles. From the 5' RACE reads, TCRdb called clonotypes with MiXCR, one entry per CDR3 protein. The sample lists just under 750,000 distinct CDR3 sequences, over 20% occurring once. This sample is drawn from a study of blood T cells in healthy people across ages. Study results and limitations: Reliance upon unsorted PBMCs precluded definitive naive versus antigen-experienced comparison. Aged donors had fewer naive CD4+ cells and lower diversity than long-lived donors.

CDR1 KGHSH and CDR2 LQKENI come from the germline V gene. The CDR3 sequence is 14 residues long. V was trimmed by 5 bases and J by 3 bases, leaving 13 bases between them. The rearrangement links TRBV18 to TRBJ1-1, with a tentative D call TRBD1 (5 bases). Sequenced input: blood. This sequence originates from an older man in good health. CDR3 loop: CASSTTQADTEAFF. The DNA for the CDR3 is TGTGCCAGCTCAACTACACAGGCGGACACTGAAGCTTTCTTT.